The sequence of this T cell receptor (beta chain) was determined in a study of blood T cell repertoires in COVID-19. The overall study: The United States, Italy and Spain supplied acute and convalescent COVID-19 samples. T cells, B-cell-depleted T cells, or PBMCs provided the cDNA or gDNA that served as material.

Per the authors' pipeline: Amplification of reference gene primers provided the estimated nucleated cell counts. TCRdb's copy holds only in-frame clones and misses some; the assay was immunoSEQ multiplex PCR. The V and J calls and clone size were taken over from that table, and D and trimming were inferred from the DNA. The sample yields approximately 320,000 clones, roughly 90% seen once. This clone was seen only once. This CDR3 has 16 residues. Germline V gene sequence: CDR1 MNHNS, CDR2 SASEGT. V was trimmed by 1 base and J by 4 bases, leaving 16 bases between them. One Seattle source followed patients from active infection through their disease course.

V and J are TRBV6-1 and TRBJ1-2; a possible D gene is TRBD1 (6 bases). The sample taken for sequencing was peripheral blood. The source is a woman aged 25-40 years with COVID-19, enrolled during active disease. The CDR3 DNA follows: TGTGCCAGCAGTGAAGTCCCAGGGGTCCCATCCTATGGCTACACCTTC. This codes for CASSEVPGVPSYGYTF.